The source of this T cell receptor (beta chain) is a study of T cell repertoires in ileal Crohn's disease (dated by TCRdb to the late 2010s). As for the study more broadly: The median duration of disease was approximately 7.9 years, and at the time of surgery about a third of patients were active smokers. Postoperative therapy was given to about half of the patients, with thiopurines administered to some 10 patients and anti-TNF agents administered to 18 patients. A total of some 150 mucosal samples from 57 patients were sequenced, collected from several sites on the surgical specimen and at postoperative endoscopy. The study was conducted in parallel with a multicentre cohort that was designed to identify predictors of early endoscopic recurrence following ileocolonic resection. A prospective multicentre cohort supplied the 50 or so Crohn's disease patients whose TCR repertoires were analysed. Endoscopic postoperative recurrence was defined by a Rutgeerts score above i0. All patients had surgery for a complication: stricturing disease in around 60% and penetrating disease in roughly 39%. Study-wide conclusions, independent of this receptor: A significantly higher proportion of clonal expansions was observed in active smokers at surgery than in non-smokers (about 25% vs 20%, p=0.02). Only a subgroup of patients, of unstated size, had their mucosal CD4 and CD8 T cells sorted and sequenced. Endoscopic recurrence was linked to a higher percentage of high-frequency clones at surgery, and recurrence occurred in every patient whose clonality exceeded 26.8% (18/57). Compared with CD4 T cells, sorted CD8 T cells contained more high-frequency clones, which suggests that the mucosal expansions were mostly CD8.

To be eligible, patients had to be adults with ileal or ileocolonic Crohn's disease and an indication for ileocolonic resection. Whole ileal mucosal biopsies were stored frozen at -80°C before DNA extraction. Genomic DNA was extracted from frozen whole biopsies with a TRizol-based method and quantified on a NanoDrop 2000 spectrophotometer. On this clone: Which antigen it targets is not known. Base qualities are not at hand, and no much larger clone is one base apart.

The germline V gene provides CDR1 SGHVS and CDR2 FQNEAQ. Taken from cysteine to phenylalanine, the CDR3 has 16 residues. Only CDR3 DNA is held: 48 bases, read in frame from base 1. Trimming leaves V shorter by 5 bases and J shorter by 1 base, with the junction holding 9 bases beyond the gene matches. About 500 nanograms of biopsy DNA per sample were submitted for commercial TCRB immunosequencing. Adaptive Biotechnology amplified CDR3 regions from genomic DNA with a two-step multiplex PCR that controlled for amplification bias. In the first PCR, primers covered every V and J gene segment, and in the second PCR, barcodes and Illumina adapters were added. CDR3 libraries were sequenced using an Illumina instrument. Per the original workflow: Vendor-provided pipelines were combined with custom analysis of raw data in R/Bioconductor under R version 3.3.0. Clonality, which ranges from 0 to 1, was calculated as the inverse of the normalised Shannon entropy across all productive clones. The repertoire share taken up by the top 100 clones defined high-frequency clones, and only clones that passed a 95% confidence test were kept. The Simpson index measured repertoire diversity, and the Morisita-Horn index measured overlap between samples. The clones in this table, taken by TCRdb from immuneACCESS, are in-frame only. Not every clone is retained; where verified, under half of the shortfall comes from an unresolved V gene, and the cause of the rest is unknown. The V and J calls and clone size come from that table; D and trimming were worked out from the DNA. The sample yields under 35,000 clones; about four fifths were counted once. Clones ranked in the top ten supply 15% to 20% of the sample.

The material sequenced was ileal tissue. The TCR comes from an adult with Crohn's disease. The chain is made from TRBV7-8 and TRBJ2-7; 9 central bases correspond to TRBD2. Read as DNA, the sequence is TGTGCCAGCAGCCGCAAAGGAAGCGGGGGGTCCTACGAGCAGTACTTC. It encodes CASSRKGSGGSYEQYF.